One and the same sample provided the 18 T cell receptor beta chains below, sequenced in a study of CD8 T cells in Susac syndrome. The authors reverse transcribed 0.5 to 1 ug RNA with random hexamers. Each CDR3 protein is one row after TCRdb ran MiXCR on the immunoSEQ multiplex PCR reads. Of roughly 110,000 distinct CDR3 sequences in the sample, approximately 93% were seen once. The specimen was CD8+ T cells from PBMCs. The receptors come from a human donor with Susac syndrome.

This clonotype showed up just once. V is TRBV27 and J is TRBJ2-2; D unresolved. Germline values: CDR1 MNHEY, CDR2 SMNVEV (reference sequence). The V end lost 5 bases, the J end lost 6 bases, and 7 bases lay between the germline ends. This CDR3 spans 12 amino acids. The CDR3 is CASSPQSGELFF. Here the CDR3 DNA reads TGTGCCAGCAGTCCTCAATCCGGGGAGCTGTTTTTT.

This chain connects TRBV20-1 to TRBJ2-5, with TRBD2 as a possible D gene (7 bases). The CDR3 has 15 residues. Per germline, CDR1 DFQATT and CDR2 SNEGSKA (reference sequence). V was trimmed by 5 bases and J by 2 bases, leaving 18 bases between them. CDR3 bases: TGCAGTGCTCCCTATGCGGGGGACAAACAAGAGACCCAGTACTTC. It codes for CSAPYAGDKQETQYF.

The V and J genes are TRBV7-8 and TRBJ2-5; a possible D gene is TRBD2 (7 bases). This CDR3 has 17 amino acids. With 1 base removed from V and 4 bases from J, the gap between germline ends came to 19 bases. CDR1 is SGHVS and CDR2 is FQNEAQ in the germline V gene. CDR3 DNA sequence: TGTGCCAGCAGCTTAGGGGTCCGGGGGGCGACGAGAGAGACCCAGTACTTC. Protein sequence: CASSLGVRGATRETQYF.

The V gene is TRBV4-1, the J gene TRBJ2-1; TRBD2 matches at 13 bases. This CDR3 comprises 17 residues. The trim removed 4 bases at V and 5 bases at J, leaving 8 bases unmatched. The germline gives CDR1 MGHRA, CDR2 YSYEKL. CDR3: CASSPRTSGGPNNEQFF. In nucleotides, the CDR3 is TGCGCCAGCAGCCCCCGGACTAGCGGGGGACCGAACAATGAGCAGTTCTTC.

The DNA of the CDR3 is TGTGCCAGCAGCCGTGGGGGAGAGACCCAGTACTTC. Translation gives CASSRGGETQYF. The chain has TRBV3-1 and TRBJ2-5, with D tentatively TRBD1 or TRBD2 (5 bases each). The CDR3 runs to 12 residues. Germline-derived CDR1 and CDR2 are LGHDT and YNNKEL (reference sequence). V was clipped by 4 bases and J by 4 bases, with 7 bases between them.

The rearrangement links TRBV4-1 to TRBJ2-7; the D gene could be TRBD1 or TRBD2 (5 bases each). CDR3 length: 15 residues. Between the trimmed V and J ends, which lost 4 bases and 5 bases, there was a span of 18 bases. CDR1 is MGHRA and CDR2 is YSYEKL in the germline V gene. CDR3 residues: CASSLSWPGSDEQYF. Here the CDR3 DNA reads TGCGCCAGCAGCCTATCCTGGCCAGGGAGCGACGAGCAGTACTTC.

This clonotype showed up just once. This chain's CDR3 is CASTQVGGIYGYTF. Written as DNA, the CDR3 is TGTGCCAGCACCCAAGTGGGGGGGATCTATGGCTACACCTTC. The V gene is TRBV12-3 or TRBV12-4, the J gene TRBJ1-2; D may be TRBD1 (5 bases). V was shortened by 7 bases and J by 4 bases, with 16 bases between the two germline ends. The CDR3 runs 14 residues.

This sequence joins TRBV12-3 or TRBV12-4 and TRBJ1-1; D may be TRBD1 (5 bases). CDR3 length: 14 residues. With 8 bases removed from V and 7 bases from J, the gap between germline ends came to 20 bases. The CDR3 nucleotides are TGTGCCAGCCGCCCTACCTGGGGCGCGAATGAAGCTTTCTTT. It codes for CASRPTWGANEAFF.

This clonotype was seen only once. The chain is built from TRBV9 and TRBJ2-7; a possible D gene is TRBD2 (6 bases). The V gene lost 3 bases and the J gene lost 7 bases, with 8 bases spanning the gap. This CDR3 is 11 amino acids long. Germline loops: CDR1 SGDLS, CDR2 YYNGEE. For the CDR3, the DNA is TGTGCCAGCAGCGGGAGCGGGGAGCAGTACTTC. Amino acid sequence: CASSGSGEQYF.

This chain links TRBV27 with TRBJ2-7; D might be TRBD1 (6 bases). This CDR3 has 14 residues. Germline V gene lookup returns CDR1 MNHEY and CDR2 SMNVEV (reference sequence). V was clipped by 0 bases and J by 2 bases, with 8 bases between them. The CDR3 is CASSLSDSTYEQYF. The CDR3 DNA follows: TGTGCCAGCAGTTTATCGGACAGTACCTACGAGCAGTACTTC.

This chain links TRBV5-6 with TRBJ2-2; 7 nucleotides line up with TRBD1. The CDR3 sequence is 14 residues long. Germline loops: CDR1 SGHDT, CDR2 YYEEEE. Trimming took 6 bases from V and 4 from J; bases not matched to a gene: 6. This CDR3 reads CASTQGGPTGELFF. Written as DNA, the CDR3 is TGTGCCAGCACCCAAGGGGGCCCCACCGGGGAGCTGTTTTTT. The variable domain in full, with the rest retrieved from reference TRBV5-6 and TRBJ2-2, is DAGVTQSPTHLIKTRGQQVTLRCSPKSGHDTVSWYQQALGQGPQFIFQYYEEEERQRGNFPDRFSGHQFPNYSSELNVNALLLGDSALYLCASTQGGPTGELFFGEGSRLTVL.

V gene TRBV9 combines with J gene TRBJ2-1; 8 nucleotides agree with TRBD2. Germline V gene data show CDR1 as SGDLS and CDR2 as YYNGEE. Unmatched junction bases numbered 6, after V lost 4 bases and J lost 0 bases. The CDR3 length is 16 residues. The DNA of the CDR3 is TGTGCCAGCAGCCCCCCCAGCGGGGGCTCCTACAATGAGCAGTTCTTC. The encoded protein is CASSPPSGGSYNEQFF.

J is TRBJ2-6 and V is TRBV7-3, with D possibly matching TRBD2 (6 bases). V lost 0 bases, J lost 4 bases, and 13 bases lay in between. The germline CDR1 and CDR2 sequences are SGHTA and FQGTGA. The length of the CDR3 is 17 residues. DNA for the CDR3: TGTGCCAGCAGCTTAACGTCCACCGCGGGAGGGGCCAACGTCCTGACTTTC. It codes for CASSLTSTAGGANVLTF.

The CDR3 protein is CASGGGALHYGYTF. In DNA form, the CDR3 reads TGTGCCAGCGGTGGGGGCGCGCTCCACTATGGCTACACCTTC. The V and J genes are TRBV6-5 and TRBJ1-2; perhaps TRBD1 as D (6 bases). The germline CDR1 and CDR2 sequences are MNHEY and SVGAGI. This CDR3 contains 14 residues. Trimming removed 8 bases from V and 3 bases from J, with 16 bases in between.

This clonotype was counted a single time. The chain couples TRBV20-1 to TRBJ2-2; TRBD1 matches at 9 bases. Germline CDR1 DFQATT, CDR2 SNEGSKA (reference sequence). J lost 4 bases, V lost 0 bases, and 3 bases had no gene match. The CDR3 contains 15 residues. The CDR3 region is CSARETGQGTGELFF. In DNA, the CDR3 is TGCAGTGCTAGAGAAACGGGACAGGGCACCGGGGAGCTGTTTTTT.

The chain links TRBV2 to TRBJ2-1, with TRBD1 matching 7 bases. The CDR3 covers 12 residues. The V and J ends lost 9 bases and 4 bases, in that order; junction bases with no gene match: 3. Germline lookup yields CDR1 SNHLY and CDR2 FYNNEI. The CDR3 sequence is CASRDSYNEQFF. The CDR3 DNA reads TGTGCCAGTCGGGACAGTTACAATGAGCAGTTCTTC.

The V call is TRBV20-1, the J call TRBJ2-1; D perhaps matches TRBD2 (7 bases). The germline V and J ends were trimmed by 1 base and 2 bases, with 12 bases remaining between them. The CDR3 contains 15 residues. The germline CDR1 and CDR2 sequences are DFQATT and SNEGSKA (reference sequence). The CDR3: CSARVRGATYNEQFF. In DNA form, the CDR3 reads TGCAGTGCTAGAGTCCGGGGGGCCACCTACAATGAGCAGTTCTTC.

The CDR3 bases are TGTGCCAGTAATAGCGGGGGGGCGATGGAGACCCAGTACTTC. Translated, it gives CASNSGGAMETQYF. The chain carries TRBV19 and TRBJ2-5; 11 bases map to TRBD2. J gave up 5 bases and V 7 bases, and 6 bases lay outside the gene matches. This CDR3 comprises 14 residues. In germline, CDR1 is LNHDA, CDR2 SQIVND (reference sequence). The full variable domain, with the rest looked up from reference TRBV19 and TRBJ2-5, is DGGITQSPKYLFRKEGQNVTLSCEQNLNHDAMYWYRQDPGQGLRLIYYSQIVNDFQKGDIAEGYSVSREKKESFPLTVTSAQKNPTAFYLCASNSGGAMETQYFGPGTRLLVL.